Sequencing of this TCR beta chain was carried out in a study of neurological immune-mediated disorders. This clonotype was observed at least ten times. Its target is not known. The V end was cut by 5 bases, the J end by 7 bases, with 12 bases between. This CDR3 spans 13 amino acids. General study findings and limits: Association with the multiple sclerosis repertoire cluster was not found for any clinical or MRI feature.

The method for making cDNA was 5'RACE, and it used 10-nucleotide random UMIs. From the 5' RACE reads, TCRdb called clonotypes with MiXCR, one entry per CDR3 protein. The table has roughly 62,000 distinct CDR3 sequences, around 5.2% seen once. This rearrangement joins TRBV12-3 or TRBV12-4 to TRBJ1-5; D unresolved. Sequenced input: PBMCs. The origin of this receptor is a woman aged 50 to 60 with multiple sclerosis. In nucleotides, the CDR3 is TGTGCCAGCAGTCAGGACCGGACGCAGCCCCAGCATTTT. It translates to CASSQDRTQPQHF.